These T cell receptor beta chains were read from a single sample in a study of siplizumab effects on memory and regulatory T cells. Data came from immunoSEQ multiplex PCR; TCRdb stores just in-frame clones and leaves some out. The table lists roughly 100,000 clones, 92% of them singletons. The sequencing sample was made of CD4+ T cells sorted from blood. The receptor set was obtained from a human donor in good health. The CDR3 runs from the conserved cysteine through the conserved F or W. D genes are given only for firm matches. Some rows mark clone size as missing; the rest say once, few, many or name a class of expanded clone.

TRBJ1-1,.,TRBV6-5,.,CASSSNTEAFF,TGTGCCAGCAGCTCAAACACTGAAGCTTTCTTT
TRBJ2-2,.,TRBV2,.,CASIRGAVGTGELFF,TGTGCCAGCATCAGGGGGGCTGTGGGGACCGGGGAGCTGTTTTTT
TRBJ2-4,.,TRBV5-6,.,CASSLEPRNIQYF,TGTGCCAGCAGCTTGGAGCCGAGGAACATTCAGTACTTC
TRBJ1-4,.,TRBV20-1,.,CSARGIEKLFF,TGCAGTGCTAGAGGAATAGAAAAACTGTTTTTT
TRBJ2-7,.,TRBV30,.,CAWSKSSYEQYF,TGTGCCTGGAGTAAGAGCTCCTACGAGCAGTACTTC
TRBJ2-7,.,TRBV7-8,TRBD2,CASSLITGRGTYEQYF,TGTGCCAGCAGCTTAATTACGGGGAGGGGTACCTACGAGCAGTACTTC
TRBJ1-3,.,TRBV4-2,.,CASSRDIDSGNTIYF,TGTGCCAGCAGCCGGGACATTGACTCTGGAAACACCATATATTTT
TRBJ2-3,.,TRBV6-1,.,CASSESLLYF,TGTGCCAGCAGTGAATCCCTTTTGTATTTT
TRBJ2-7,.,TRBV29-1,TRBD1,CSVGGTVLTYEQYF,TGCAGCGTTGGGGGGACAGTTCTCACCTACGAGCAGTACTTC
TRBJ2-1,.,TRBV5-4,.,CASSLDPPGGGYNEQFF,TGTGCCAGCAGCTTGGACCCCCCTGGGGGCGGCTACAATGAGCAGTTCTTC
TRBJ1-4,.,TRBV6-6,TRBD1,CASRGSGGAYEKLFF,TGTGCCAGCAGGGGCTCAGGGGGCGCATATGAAAAACTGTTTTTT
TRBJ1-5,once,TRBV2,.,CASSEESRGPQHF,TGTGCCAGCAGTGAAGAGTCACGGGGGCCCCAGCATTTT
TRBJ2-1,.,TRBV6-5,.,CASSYSGPSEQFF,TGTGCCAGCAGTTACTCTGGTCCCTCTGAGCAGTTCTTC
TRBJ2-2,.,TRBV5-1,.,CASSLDGGTGELFF,TGCGCCAGCAGCTTGGATGGGGGCACCGGGGAGCTGTTTTTT
TRBJ2-7,.,TRBV10-2,TRBD1,CASALPGQVTYEQYF,TGCGCCAGCGCTTTACCGGGACAGGTTACCTACGAGCAGTACTTC
TRBJ2-3,.,TRBV29-1,TRBD2,CSVVVQGGRADTQYF,TGCAGCGTTGTGGTACAGGGCGGGAGGGCAGATACGCAGTATTTT
TRBJ2-2,.,TRBV5-5,.,CASSSGGHNGELFF,TGTGCCAGCAGTTCAGGCGGACATAACGGGGAGCTGTTTTTT
TRBJ1-5,.,TRBV28,.,CASFRGGFSAQHF,TGTGCCAGCTTCCGAGGGGGGTTTTCAGCCCAGCATTTT
TRBJ2-1,.,TRBV2,.,CAISRSNEQFF,TGTGCCATTAGTAGGAGCAATGAGCAGTTCTTC
TRBJ2-7,.,TRBV5-6,TRBD2,CASSTGLAGEYHEQYF,TGTGCCAGCAGCACCGGACTAGCGGGAGAGTACCACGAGCAGTACTTC
TRBJ1-5,.,TRBV18,.,CASSPGTNQPQHF,TGTGCCAGCTCACCGGGCACCAATCAGCCCCAGCATTTT
TRBJ2-2,.,TRBV19,TRBD1,CATKKTGGSNTGELFF,TGTGCCACAAAGAAGACAGGGGGCTCGAACACCGGGGAGCTGTTTTTT
TRBJ2-3,.,TRBV4-1,.,CASSQGRRDYRDTQYF,TGCGCCAGCAGCCAAGGACGGCGGGATTATAGAGATACGCAGTATTTT
TRBJ1-5,.,TRBV30,TRBD1,CAWTGRGVSNQPQHF,TGTGCCTGGACGGGCAGGGGGGTGAGCAATCAGCCCCAGCATTTT
TRBJ1-1,.,TRBV28,.,CASSSPTLMNTEAFF,TGTGCCAGCAGTTCCCCGACACTCATGAACACTGAAGCTTTCTTT
TRBJ2-7,.,TRBV7-3,.,CASSLTSGRGEEQYF,TGTGCCAGCAGCTTAACGAGTGGCAGGGGCGAAGAGCAGTACTTC
TRBJ2-2,.,TRBV9,TRBD2,CASNPGGGTGELFF,TGTGCCAGCAACCCCGGGGGGGGGACCGGGGAGCTGTTTTTT
TRBJ2-3,.,TRBV7-9,.,CASSRAPVSSTDTQYF,TGTGCCAGCAGCCGGGCCCCCGTGTCTAGCACAGATACGCAGTATTTT
TRBJ2-5,.,TRBV11-3,.,CASSLSTGQQETQYF,TGTGCCAGCAGCTTATCGACTGGACAGCAAGAGACCCAGTACTTC
TRBJ2-1,.,TRBV28,.,CASSTSLWEWNEQFF,TGTGCCAGCAGTACCTCCCTGTGGGAGTGGAATGAGCAGTTCTTC
TRBJ2-7,.,TRBV7-9,.,CASSLAGQYEQYF,TGTGCCAGCAGCTTAGCGGGGCAGTACGAGCAGTACTTC
TRBJ2-1,.,TRBV9,.,CASSVQQTNNEQFF,TGTGCCAGCAGCGTACAACAGACAAACAATGAGCAGTTCTTC
TRBJ2-7,.,TRBV29-1,.,CSVELSTYEQYF,TGCAGCGTTGAACTCTCCACCTACGAGCAGTACTTC
TRBJ2-5,.,TRBV5-6,.,CASSLGVGIRETQYF,TGTGCCAGCAGCTTGGGGGTGGGGATCCGAGAGACCCAGTACTTC
TRBJ2-4,.,TRBV4-1,TRBD2,CASSQDHQPGTRKNIQYF,TGCGCCAGCAGCCAAGATCATCAGCCCGGGACTAGAAAAAACATTCAGTACTTC
TRBJ2-2,.,TRBV19,.,CASSIGRTASGTGELFF,TGTGCCAGTAGTATAGGCAGGACAGCCTCTGGGACCGGGGAGCTGTTTTTT
TRBJ2-1,.,TRBV28,TRBD2,CASSLSGTSGNNEQFF,TGTGCCAGCAGTTTATCCGGGACTAGCGGAAACAATGAGCAGTTCTTC
TRBJ1-1,.,TRBV10-2,.,CASSSDRIPEAFF,TGCGCCAGCAGTTCCGACAGGATCCCTGAAGCTTTCTTT
TRBJ2-1,.,TRBV2,.,CASSGDGGSYNEQFF,TGTGCCAGCAGTGGGGACGGGGGAAGTTACAATGAGCAGTTCTTC
TRBJ2-1,.,TRBV27,.,CASRRQGGGEQFF,TGTGCCTCAAGGCGGCAGGGCGGCGGTGAGCAGTTCTTC